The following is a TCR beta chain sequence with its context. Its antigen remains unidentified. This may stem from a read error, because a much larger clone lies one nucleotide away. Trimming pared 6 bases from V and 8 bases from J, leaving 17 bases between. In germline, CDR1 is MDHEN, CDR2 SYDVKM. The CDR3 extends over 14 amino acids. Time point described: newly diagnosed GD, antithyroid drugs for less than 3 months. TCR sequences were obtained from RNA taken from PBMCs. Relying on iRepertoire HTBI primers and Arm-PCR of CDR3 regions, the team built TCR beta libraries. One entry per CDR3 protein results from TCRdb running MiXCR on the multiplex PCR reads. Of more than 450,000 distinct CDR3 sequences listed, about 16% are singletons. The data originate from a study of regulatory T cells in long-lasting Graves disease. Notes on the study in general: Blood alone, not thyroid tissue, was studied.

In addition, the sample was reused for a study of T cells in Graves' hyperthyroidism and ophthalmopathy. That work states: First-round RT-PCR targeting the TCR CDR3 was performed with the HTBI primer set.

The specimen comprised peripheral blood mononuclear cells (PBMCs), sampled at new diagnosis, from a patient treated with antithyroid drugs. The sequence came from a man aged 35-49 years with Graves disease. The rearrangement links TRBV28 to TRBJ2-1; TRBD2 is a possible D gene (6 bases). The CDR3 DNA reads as TGTGCCAGCAGCCGCCGGGACTTCTCGGATGAGCAGTTCTTC. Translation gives CASSRRDFSDEQFF.